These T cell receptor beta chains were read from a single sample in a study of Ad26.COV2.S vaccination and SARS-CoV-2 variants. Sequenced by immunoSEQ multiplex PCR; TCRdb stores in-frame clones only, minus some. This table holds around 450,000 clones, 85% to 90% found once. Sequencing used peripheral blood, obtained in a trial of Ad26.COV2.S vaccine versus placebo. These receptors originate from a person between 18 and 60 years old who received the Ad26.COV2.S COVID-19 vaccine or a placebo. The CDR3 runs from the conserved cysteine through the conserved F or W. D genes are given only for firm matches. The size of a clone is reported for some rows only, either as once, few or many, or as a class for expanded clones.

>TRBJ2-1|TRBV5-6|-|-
TGTGCCAGCAGCTTAGGCGGGACAACCTACAATGAGCAGTTCTTC
CASSLGGTTYNEQFF
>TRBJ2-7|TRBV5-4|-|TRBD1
TGTGCCAGCAGCCCGGGACAGGGGGCGAACTACGAGCAGTACTTC
CASSPGQGANYEQYF
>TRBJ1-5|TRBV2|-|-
TGTGCCAGCAACTGGGAGTCTAATCAGCCCCAGCATTTT
CASNWESNQPQHF
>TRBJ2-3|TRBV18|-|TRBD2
TGTGCCAGCTCAGCAAATTTAGCGGGAGGCGGCACAGATACGCAGTATTTT
CASSANLAGGGTDTQYF
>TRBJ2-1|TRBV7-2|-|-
TGTGCCAGCAGCTACTACCAGGGTGAGCAGTTCTTC
CASSYYQGEQFF
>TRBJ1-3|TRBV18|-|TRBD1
TGTGCCAGCTCACCGCAGACAGGGACTGGAAACACCATATATTTT
CASSPQTGTGNTIYF
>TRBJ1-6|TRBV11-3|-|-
TGTGCCAGCAGCTTAACTAACCGATCACCCCTCCACTTT
CASSLTNRSPLHF
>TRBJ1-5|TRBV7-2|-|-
TGTGCCAGCAGCTTAGATGCGAATCAGCCCCAGCATTTT
CASSLDANQPQHF
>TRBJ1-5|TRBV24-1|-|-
TGTGCCACCAGTACCGGGGTAAGTGGCGATCAGCCCCAGCATTTT
CATSTGVSGDQPQHF
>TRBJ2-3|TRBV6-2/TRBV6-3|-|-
TGTGCCAGCAGTTACATCGCGGGCGTGGTAGATACGCAGTATTTT
CASSYIAGVVDTQYF
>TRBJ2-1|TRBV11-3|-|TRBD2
TGTGCCAGCAGCTTAGATAGTGGACTAGCGTCCCATGAGCAGTTCTTC
CASSLDSGLASHEQFF
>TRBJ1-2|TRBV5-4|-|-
TGTGCCAGCAGCTTCCCGGAGTCCTATGGCTACACCTTC
CASSFPESYGYTF
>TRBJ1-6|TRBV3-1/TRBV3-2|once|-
TGTGCCAGCAGCCAAATGCGAGGATTTTTCGAATCCTATAATTCACCCCTCCACTTT
CASSQMRGFFESYNSPLHF
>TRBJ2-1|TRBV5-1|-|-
TGCGCCAGCAGCTTAGGGGAAGTCTACAATGAGCAGTTCTTC
CASSLGEVYNEQFF
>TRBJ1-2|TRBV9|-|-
TGTGCCAGCAGCCTCACCGTGGGCCCACCCTATGGCTACACCTTC
CASSLTVGPPYGYTF
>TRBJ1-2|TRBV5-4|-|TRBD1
TGTGCCAGCAGCATAAGGGACAGGGACTTGCTTGGCTACACCTTC
CASSIRDRDLLGYTF
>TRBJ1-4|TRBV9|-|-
TGTGCCAGCAGCCCCTATCGCGTCGAGGGGAAACTGTTTTTT
CASSPYRVEGKLFF
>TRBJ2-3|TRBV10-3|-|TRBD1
TGTGCCATCAGTGAGAGGGGGCTCGGGACAGATACGCAGTATTTT
CAISERGLGTDTQYF
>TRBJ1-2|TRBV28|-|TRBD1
TGTGCCAGCAGCTGGGGACAGTCCTATGGCTACACCTTC
CASSWGQSYGYTF
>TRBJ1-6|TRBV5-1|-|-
TGCGCCAGCAGCTCCAACGAGCTGCCCGATTCACCCCTCCACTTT
CASSSNELPDSPLHF
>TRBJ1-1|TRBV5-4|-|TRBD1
TGTGCCAGCAGCGAGGGGGCGACGAACACTGAAGCTTTCTTT
CASSEGATNTEAFF
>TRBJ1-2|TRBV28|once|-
TGTGCCAGCAGTCCCTTGGGCGATGCTAACTATGGCTACACCTTC
CASSPLGDANYGYTF
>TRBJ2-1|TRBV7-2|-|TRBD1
TGTGCCAGCAGACCTGACAGGGGGCGCCGTAATGAGCAGTTCTTC
CASRPDRGRRNEQFF
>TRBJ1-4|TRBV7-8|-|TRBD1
TGTGCCAGCAGCTACCGGACAGGGGGGAAGGAAAAACTGTTTTTT
CASSYRTGGKEKLFF
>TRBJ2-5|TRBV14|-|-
TGTGCCAGCAGCCAAGGCCCTAGCGTCGCCCAAGAGACCCAGTACTTC
CASSQGPSVAQETQYF
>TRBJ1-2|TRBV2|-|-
TGTGCCAGCAGTGAACAGGGGAGCGGCTACACCTTC
CASSEQGSGYTF
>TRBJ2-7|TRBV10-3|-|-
TGTGCCATCAGTGTCAGGGGAGTGGGCTACGAGCAGTACTTC
CAISVRGVGYEQYF
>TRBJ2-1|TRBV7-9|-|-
TGTGCCAGCAGCTTAGAGGCGGGATTAGCATCCTACAATGAGCAGTTCTTC
CASSLEAGLASYNEQFF
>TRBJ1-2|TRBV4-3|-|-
TGCGCCAGCAGCCAAGATCCCCGCCGCGGCTACACCTTC
CASSQDPRRGYTF
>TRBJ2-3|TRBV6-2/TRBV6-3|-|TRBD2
TGTGCCAGCAGTTTTAGCGGGGGGACGCCGAGCACAGATACGCAGTATTTT
CASSFSGGTPSTDTQYF
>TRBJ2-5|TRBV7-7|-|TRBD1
TGTGCTAGCAGCTTATATTATTCGGGACAGGGGATGGAGACCCAGTACTTC
CASSLYYSGQGMETQYF